Listed below are T cell receptor beta chains from one sample, sequenced in a study of blood T cell repertoires in COVID-19. Assay: immunoSEQ multiplex PCR; the TCRdb copy retains only in-frame clones and omits some. In the table there are around 270,000 clones, roughly 89% of which are singletons. Source material: peripheral blood. The source is a woman in her forties who had recovered from COVID-19. The CDR3 runs from the conserved cysteine through the conserved F or W. A D gene is named only where the DNA matches it firmly. Rows give clone size only sometimes, using once, few, many, or a class for an expanded clone.

CDR3 protein,CDR3 DNA,J gene,D gene,clone size,V gene
CASSLDRDYGYTF,TGTGCCAGCAGCTTAGACAGGGACTATGGCTACACCTTC,TRBJ1-2,NA,NA,TRBV11-3
CASSLNRGIQETQYF,TGTGCCAGCAGTCTAAACAGGGGGATCCAAGAGACCCAGTACTTC,TRBJ2-5,TRBD1,once,TRBV6-5
CASSHLGGATGELFF,TGTGCCAGCAGCCACCTGGGGGGGGCGACCGGGGAGCTGTTTTTT,TRBJ2-2,NA,NA,TRBV5-6
CASSKQGRNNSPLHF,TGTGCCAGCAGTAAACAGGGAAGAAACAATTCACCCCTCCACTTT,TRBJ1-6,NA,few,TRBV2
CASSSASGGAGEDTQYF,TGTGCCAGCAGTTCCGCTAGCGGGGGGGCCGGCGAGGATACGCAGTATTTT,TRBJ2-3,TRBD2,NA,TRBV28
CAISESGREAGNEQFF,TGTGCCATCAGTGAGTCGGGGCGGGAAGCGGGGAATGAGCAGTTCTTC,TRBJ2-1,TRBD2,NA,TRBV10-3
CASRAGGANYEQYF,TGTGCCAGCAGGGCCGGGGGGGCTAACTACGAGCAGTACTTC,TRBJ2-7,TRBD2,NA,TRBV28
CASSLSSSGGVNYEQYF,TGTGCCAGCAGTCTGAGTTCTAGCGGGGGGGTCAACTACGAGCAGTACTTC,TRBJ2-7,TRBD2,NA,TRBV3-1/TRBV3-2
CASSLSSGGLEEQYF,TGTGCCAGCAGCTTATCTAGCGGGGGACTGGAGGAGCAGTACTTC,TRBJ2-7,TRBD2,NA,TRBV11-3
CASSPRDTNTEAFF,TGTGCCAGCTCACCAAGGGACACGAACACTGAAGCTTTCTTT,TRBJ1-1,NA,NA,TRBV18
CASNLGGMGQPQHF,TGTGCCAGCAATTTGGGGGGAATGGGTCAGCCCCAGCATTTT,TRBJ1-5,NA,NA,TRBV2
CASSQGSASGFYNEQFF,TGTGCCAGCAGCCAAGGTTCGGCTAGCGGGTTCTACAATGAGCAGTTCTTC,TRBJ2-1,TRBD2,NA,TRBV3-1/TRBV3-2